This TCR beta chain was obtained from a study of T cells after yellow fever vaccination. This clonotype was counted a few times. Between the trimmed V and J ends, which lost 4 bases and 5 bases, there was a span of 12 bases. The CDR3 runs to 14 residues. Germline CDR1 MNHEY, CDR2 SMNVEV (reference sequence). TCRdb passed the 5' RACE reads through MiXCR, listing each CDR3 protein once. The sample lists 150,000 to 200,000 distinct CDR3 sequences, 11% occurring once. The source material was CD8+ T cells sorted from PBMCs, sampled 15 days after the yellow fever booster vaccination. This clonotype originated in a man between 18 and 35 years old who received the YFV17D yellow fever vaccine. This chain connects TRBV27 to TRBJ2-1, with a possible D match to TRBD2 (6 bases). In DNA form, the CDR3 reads TGTGCCAGCAGTTCGGGGGTCGGGCACAATGAGCAGTTCTTC. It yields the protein CASSSGVGHNEQFF.